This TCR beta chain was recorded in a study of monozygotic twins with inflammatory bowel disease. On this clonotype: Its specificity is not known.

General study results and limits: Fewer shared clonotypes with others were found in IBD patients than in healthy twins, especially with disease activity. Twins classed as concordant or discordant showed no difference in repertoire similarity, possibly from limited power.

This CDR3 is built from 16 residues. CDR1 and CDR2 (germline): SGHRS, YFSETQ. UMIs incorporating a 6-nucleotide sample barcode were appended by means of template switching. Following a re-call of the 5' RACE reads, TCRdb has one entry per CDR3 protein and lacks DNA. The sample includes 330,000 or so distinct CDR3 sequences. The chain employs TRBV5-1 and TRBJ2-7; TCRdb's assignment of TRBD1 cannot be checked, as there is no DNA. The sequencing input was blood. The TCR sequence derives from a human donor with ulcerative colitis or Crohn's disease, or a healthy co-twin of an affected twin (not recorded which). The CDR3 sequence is CASSLASASPRYEQYF.